This T cell receptor (beta chain) was sequenced in a study of early T cells in non-severe SARS-CoV-2 infection. The TCR library protocol attached unique molecular identifiers to the individual cDNA molecules. TCRdb recomputed calls from the 5' RACE reads with MiXCR, one row per CDR3 protein. This sample yields 40,000 or so distinct CDR3 sequences, of which around 6% are seen a single time; roughly 12% belongs to the top ten. As to this clonotype: Its antigen is not identified.

Whole-study findings and limits: Database matching using VDJdb favored anti-spike CD8 responses, with private and CD4 specificities left missing.

Sequenced: whole blood. The source of this sequence is an adult who was a healthcare worker with PCR-confirmed SARS-CoV-2 infection or an uninfected control (not recorded which).

The DNA for the CDR3 is TGTGCCAGCAGCTTAGAAAGGAATGAGCAGTTCTTC. Translated, it gives CASSLERNEQFF. The chain is built from TRBV11-2 and TRBJ2-1; D gene unclear. The V end lost 0 bases, the J end lost 7 bases, and 4 bases lay between the germline ends. Germline V gene sequence: CDR1 SGHAT, CDR2 FQNNGV. This CDR3 comprises 12 residues.